This T cell receptor (beta chain) was sequenced for a study of T cell changes during pregnancy in multiple sclerosis. V was pared by 1 base and J by 2 bases, with 13 bases between. CDR1 is MGHRA, CDR2 YSYEKL, per germline. CDR3 length: 16 residues. Measured with immunoSEQ multiplex PCR; TCRdb has only the in-frame clones, and not every one. The sample consists of about 21,000 clones, 91% of them appearing once. The chain carries TRBV4-1 and TRBJ2-3; tentatively, D is TRBD1 (6 bases). The input for sequencing was CD4+ T cells from peripheral blood mononuclear cells, taken in the third trimester of pregnancy. The TCR originated in a female donor with multiple sclerosis, enrolled in a pregnancy study. The CDR3, as DNA: TGCGCCAGCAGCCAAGGGTCAGGGGATACCACAGATACGCAGTATTTT. Translating it yields CASSQGSGDTTDTQYF.